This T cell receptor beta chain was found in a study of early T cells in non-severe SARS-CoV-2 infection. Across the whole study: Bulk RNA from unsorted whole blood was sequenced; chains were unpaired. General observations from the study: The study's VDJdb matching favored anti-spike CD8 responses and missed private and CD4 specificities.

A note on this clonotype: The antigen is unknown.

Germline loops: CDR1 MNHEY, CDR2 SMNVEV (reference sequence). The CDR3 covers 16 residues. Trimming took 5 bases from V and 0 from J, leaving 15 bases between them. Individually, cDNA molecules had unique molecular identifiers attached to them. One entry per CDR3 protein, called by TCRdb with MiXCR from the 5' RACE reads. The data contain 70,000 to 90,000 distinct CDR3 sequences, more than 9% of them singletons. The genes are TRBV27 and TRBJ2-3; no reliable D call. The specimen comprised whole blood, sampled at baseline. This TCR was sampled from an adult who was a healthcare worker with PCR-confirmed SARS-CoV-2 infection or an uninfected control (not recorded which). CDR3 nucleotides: TGTGCCAGCAGTCTCTTAGCCGGGTTCAGCACAGATACGCAGTATTTT. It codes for CASSLLAGFSTDTQYF.